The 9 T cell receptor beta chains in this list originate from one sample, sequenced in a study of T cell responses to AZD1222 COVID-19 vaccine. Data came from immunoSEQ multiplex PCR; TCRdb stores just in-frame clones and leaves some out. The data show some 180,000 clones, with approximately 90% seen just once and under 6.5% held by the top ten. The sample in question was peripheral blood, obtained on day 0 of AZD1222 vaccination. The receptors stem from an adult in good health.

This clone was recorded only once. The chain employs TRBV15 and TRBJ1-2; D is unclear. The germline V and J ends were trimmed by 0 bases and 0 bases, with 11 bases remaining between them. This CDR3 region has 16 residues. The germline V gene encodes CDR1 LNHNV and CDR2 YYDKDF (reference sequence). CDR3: CATSRDRAEANYGYTF. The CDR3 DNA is TGTGCCACCAGCAGAGATCGGGCAGAAGCTAACTATGGCTACACCTTC.

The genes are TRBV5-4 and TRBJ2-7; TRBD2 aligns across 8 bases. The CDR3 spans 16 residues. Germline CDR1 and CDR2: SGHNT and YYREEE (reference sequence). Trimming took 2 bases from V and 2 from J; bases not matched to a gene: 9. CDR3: CASSLLGGGLTYEQYF. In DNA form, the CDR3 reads TGTGCCAGCAGCTTATTAGGCGGGGGGCTTACCTACGAGCAGTACTTC.

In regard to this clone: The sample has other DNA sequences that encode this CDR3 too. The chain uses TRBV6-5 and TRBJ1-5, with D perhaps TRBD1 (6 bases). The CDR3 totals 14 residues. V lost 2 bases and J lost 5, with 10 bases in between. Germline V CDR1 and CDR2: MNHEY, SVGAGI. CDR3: CASSYSRGDQPQHF. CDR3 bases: TGTGCCAGCAGTTACAGCAGGGGAGATCAGCCCCAGCATTTT.

CDR3: CASSPNSGARAYEQYF. The CDR3 coding sequence is TGCGCCAGCAGCCCAAATAGCGGGGCCAGAGCCTACGAGCAGTACTTC. The gene calls are TRBV5-1 and TRBJ2-7, with 8 bases that match TRBD2. This CDR3 is 16 amino acids long. Germline V gives CDR1 SGHRS, CDR2 YFSETQ. The ends lost 4 bases at V and 2 bases at J; junction bases unmatched: 11.

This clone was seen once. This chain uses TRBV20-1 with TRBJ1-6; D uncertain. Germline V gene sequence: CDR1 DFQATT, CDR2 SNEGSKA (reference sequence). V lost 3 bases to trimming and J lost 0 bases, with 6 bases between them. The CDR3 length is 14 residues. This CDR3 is CSASRSSYNSPLHF. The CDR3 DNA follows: TGCAGTGCTAGTAGGAGCTCCTATAATTCACCCCTCCACTTT.

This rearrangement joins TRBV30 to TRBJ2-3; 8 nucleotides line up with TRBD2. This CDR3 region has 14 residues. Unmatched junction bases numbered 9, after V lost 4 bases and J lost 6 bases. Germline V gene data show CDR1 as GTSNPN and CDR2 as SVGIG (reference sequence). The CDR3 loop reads CAWTPGGAGDTQYF. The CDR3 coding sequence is TGTGCCTGGACCCCGGGGGGGGCCGGGGATACGCAGTATTTT.

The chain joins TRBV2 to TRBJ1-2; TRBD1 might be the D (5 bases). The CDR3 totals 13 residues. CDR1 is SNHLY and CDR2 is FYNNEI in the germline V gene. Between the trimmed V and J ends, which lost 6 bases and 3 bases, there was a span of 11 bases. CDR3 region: CASSEGLDYGYTF. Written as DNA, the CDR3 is TGTGCCAGCAGCGAGGGGTTAGACTATGGCTACACCTTC.

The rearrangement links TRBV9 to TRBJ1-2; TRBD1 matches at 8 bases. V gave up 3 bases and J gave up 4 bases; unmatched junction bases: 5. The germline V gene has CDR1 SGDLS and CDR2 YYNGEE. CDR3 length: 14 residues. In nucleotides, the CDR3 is TGTGCCAGCAGCGCAGGACAGGGTTCCTATGGCTACACCTTC. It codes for CASSAGQGSYGYTF.

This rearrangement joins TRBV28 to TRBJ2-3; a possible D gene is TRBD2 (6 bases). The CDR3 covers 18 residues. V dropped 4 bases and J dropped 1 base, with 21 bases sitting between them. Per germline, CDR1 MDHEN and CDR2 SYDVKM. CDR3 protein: CASSSPGLTSTGTDTQYF. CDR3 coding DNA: TGTGCCAGCAGTTCCCCCGGCTTGACTAGTACTGGCACAGATACGCAGTATTTT.